Reported below is one TCR beta chain. Its antigen is undetermined. Every patient had relapsed following autologous stem cell transplantation, and cohorts differed in brentuximab vedotin exposure. The data stem from a study of PD-1 blockade in classical Hodgkin lymphoma. Generated by immunoSEQ multiplex PCR, the TCRdb table keeps only in-frame clones and is missing some. This table has roughly 32,000 clones, 82% appearing once. Broader study findings: Healthy donors were reported to have higher baseline TCR diversity than newly diagnosed patients.

The CDR3 runs 14 residues. Germline CDR1 and CDR2: MNHEY and SMNVEV (reference sequence). The V and J ends lost 4 bases and 4 bases, in that order; junction bases with no gene match: 6. The V call is TRBV27, the J call TRBJ1-1, with 7 bases matching TRBD1. The receptor was isolated from a human donor with classical Hodgkin lymphoma. The sequencing here drew on peripheral blood mononuclear cells (PBMCs), taken at baseline. The CDR3 reads CASSWGTAATEAFF. The CDR3 coding sequence is TGTGCCAGCAGTTGGGGGACAGCCGCCACTGAAGCTTTCTTT.